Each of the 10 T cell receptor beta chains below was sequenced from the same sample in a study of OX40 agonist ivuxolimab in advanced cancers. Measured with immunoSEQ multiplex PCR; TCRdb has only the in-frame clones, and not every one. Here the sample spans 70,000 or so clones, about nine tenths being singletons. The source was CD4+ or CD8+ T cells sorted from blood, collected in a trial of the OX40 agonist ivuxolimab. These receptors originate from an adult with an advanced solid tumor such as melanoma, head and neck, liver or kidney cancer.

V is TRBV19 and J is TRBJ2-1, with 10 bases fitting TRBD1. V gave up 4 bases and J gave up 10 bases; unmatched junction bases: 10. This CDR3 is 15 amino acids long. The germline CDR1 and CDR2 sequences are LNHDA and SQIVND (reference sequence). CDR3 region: CASSTRDRGSHEQFF. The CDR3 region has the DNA TGTGCCAGTAGTACCCGGGACAGGGGATCCCACGAGCAGTTCTTC.

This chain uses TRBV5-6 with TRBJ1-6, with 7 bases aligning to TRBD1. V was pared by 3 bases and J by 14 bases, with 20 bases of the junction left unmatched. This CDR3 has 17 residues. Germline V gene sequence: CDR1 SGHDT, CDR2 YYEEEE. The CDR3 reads CASSSDRLRGLVYSLHF. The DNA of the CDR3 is TGTGCCAGCAGCTCGGACAGGCTGCGGGGCCTGGTCTATTCCCTCCACTTT.

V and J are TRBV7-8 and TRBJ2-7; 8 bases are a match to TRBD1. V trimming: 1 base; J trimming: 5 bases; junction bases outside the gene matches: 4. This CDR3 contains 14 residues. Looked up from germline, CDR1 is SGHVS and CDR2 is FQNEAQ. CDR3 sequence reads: CASSLDGDRNEQYF. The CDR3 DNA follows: TGTGCCAGCAGCTTAGATGGGGACAGGAACGAGCAGTACTTC.

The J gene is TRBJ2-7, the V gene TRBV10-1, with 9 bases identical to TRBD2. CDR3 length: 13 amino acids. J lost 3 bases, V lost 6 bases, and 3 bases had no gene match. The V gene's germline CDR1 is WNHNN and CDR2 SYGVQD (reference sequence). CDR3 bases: TGCGCCAGCAGGTTTAGCGGGAGCTACGAGCAGTACTTC. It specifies CASRFSGSYEQYF.

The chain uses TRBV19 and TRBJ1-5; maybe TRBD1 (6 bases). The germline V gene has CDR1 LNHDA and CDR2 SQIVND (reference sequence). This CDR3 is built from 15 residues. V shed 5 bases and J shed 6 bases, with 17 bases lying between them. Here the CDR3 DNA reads TGTGCCAGTAGTCGGGCAGGGACAAGGGTTCAGCCCCAGCATTTT. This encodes CASSRAGTRVQPQHF.

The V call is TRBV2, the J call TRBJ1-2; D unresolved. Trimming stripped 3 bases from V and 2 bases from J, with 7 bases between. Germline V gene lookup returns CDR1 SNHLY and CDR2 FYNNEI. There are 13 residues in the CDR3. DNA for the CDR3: TGTGCCAGCAGTGAGAGGGCCAACTATGGCTACACCTTC. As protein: CASSERANYGYTF.

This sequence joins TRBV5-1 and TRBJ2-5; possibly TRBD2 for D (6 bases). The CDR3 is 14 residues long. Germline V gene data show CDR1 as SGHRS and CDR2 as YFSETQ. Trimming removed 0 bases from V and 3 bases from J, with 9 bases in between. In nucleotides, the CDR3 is TGCGCCAGCAGCTTGGAAGGAGGGAAAGAGACCCAGTACTTC. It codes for CASSLEGGKETQYF.

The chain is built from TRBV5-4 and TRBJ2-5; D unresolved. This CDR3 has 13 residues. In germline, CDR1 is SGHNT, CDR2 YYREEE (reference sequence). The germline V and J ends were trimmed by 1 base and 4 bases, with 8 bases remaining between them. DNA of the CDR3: TGTGCCAGCAGCTTGAAAGGGTTAGAGACCCAGTACTTC. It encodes CASSLKGLETQYF.

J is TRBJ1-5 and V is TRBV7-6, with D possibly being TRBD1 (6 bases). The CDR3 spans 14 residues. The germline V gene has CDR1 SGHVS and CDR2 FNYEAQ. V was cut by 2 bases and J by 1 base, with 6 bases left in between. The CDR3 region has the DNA TGTGCCAGCAGCTTACAGGGGAGCAATCAGCCCCAGCATTTT. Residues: CASSLQGSNQPQHF. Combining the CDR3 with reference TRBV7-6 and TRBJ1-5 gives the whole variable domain GAGVSQSPRYKVTKRGQDVALRCDPISGHVSLYWYRQALGQGPEFLTYFNYEAQQDKSGLPNDRFSAERPEGSISTLTIQRTEQRDSAMYRCASSLQGSNQPQHFGDGTRLSIL.

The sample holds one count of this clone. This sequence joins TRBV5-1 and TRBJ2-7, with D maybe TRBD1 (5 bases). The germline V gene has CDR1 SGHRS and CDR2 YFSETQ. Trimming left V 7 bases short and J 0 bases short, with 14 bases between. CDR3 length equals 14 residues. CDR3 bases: TGCGCCAGCCATATCTCGACAGCCTCCTACGAGCAGTACTTC. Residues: CASHISTASYEQYF.